This passage covers 25 T cell receptor beta chains from one sample sequenced in a study of T cells after posttransplantation cyclophosphamide. Assay used: immunoSEQ multiplex PCR; TCRdb lists only in-frame clones, some missing. The table records under 20,000 clones, 90% to 95% of them present only once. The naive gate required viable CD3+CD4+ or CD3+CD8+ cells with CCR7+CD45RA+CD45RO-CD95-CD27+CD28+ phenotype. Input material: naive CD4+ T cells sorted from blood. These receptors were obtained from a woman in her forties or fifties in good health and a related stem cell transplant donor.

The J gene is TRBJ2-3, the V gene TRBV19, with D perhaps TRBD2 (5 bases). The V gene lost 4 bases and the J gene lost 4 bases, with 9 bases spanning the gap. This CDR3 region has 13 residues. Germline values: CDR1 LNHDA, CDR2 SQIVND (reference sequence). The CDR3 spells CASSTTRADTQYF. The CDR3 nucleotides read TGTGCCAGTAGTACCACTAGGGCAGATACGCAGTATTTT.

The V call is TRBV7-9, the J call TRBJ1-1; the D is unclear. This CDR3 contains 15 residues. Germline CDR1 SEHNR, CDR2 FQNEAQ (reference sequence). The V gene lost 2 bases and the J gene lost 0 bases, with 10 bases spanning the gap. DNA of the CDR3: TGTGCCAGCAGCTTATTGTACAGTGTGAACACTGAAGCTTTCTTT. It translates to CASSLLYSVNTEAFF.

The DNA of the CDR3 is TGTGCCAGCAGCTTTTCTGGGAGCTCCTACAATGAGCAGTTCTTC. This codes for CASSFSGSSYNEQFF. V and J are TRBV11-3 and TRBJ2-1, with D maybe TRBD2 (5 bases). CDR1 and CDR2 from the germline V gene are SGHNT and YENEEA. This CDR3 has 15 residues. Trimming removed 3 bases from V and 0 bases from J, with 9 bases in between.

This clone showed up just a few times. The chain recombines TRBV10-3 with TRBJ2-3, with 8 nucleotides matching TRBD2. Per the germline V gene, CDR1 is ENHRY and CDR2 is SYGVKD. This CDR3 contains 12 residues. Germline trimming cut 6 bases from V and 6 bases from J; bases unmatched to any gene: 2. DNA of the CDR3: TGTGCCATCAGCGGGAGGGATGATACGCAGTATTTT. This codes for CAISGRDDTQYF.

The chain recombines TRBV27 with TRBJ2-2; D might be TRBD2 (5 bases). The CDR3 runs 15 residues. CDR1 is MNHEY and CDR2 is SMNVEV in the germline V gene (reference sequence). V lost 1 base and J lost 6, with 12 bases in between. As DNA, the CDR3 is TGTGCCAGCAGTTTATGGAGGTTTAGAGCCGGGGAGCTGTTTTTT. Amino acids: CASSLWRFRAGELFF.

The chain links TRBV2 to TRBJ1-5; D is unclear. The germline V gene has CDR1 SNHLY and CDR2 FYNNEI. V lost 3 bases, J lost 5 bases, and 11 bases lay in between. This CDR3 is built from 14 residues. CDR3 DNA: TGTGCCAGCAGTGACGAGGGAAGGGATCAGCCCCAGCATTTT. As protein: CASSDEGRDQPQHF.

The chain combines TRBV25-1 with TRBJ2-7; D unclear. The germline V gene has CDR1 MGHDK and CDR2 SYGVNS. The CDR3 is 13 residues long. With 6 bases removed from V and 0 bases from J, the gap between germline ends came to 9 bases. The CDR3 spells CASRRQSSYEQYF. CDR3 in DNA: TGTGCCAGCAGGAGGCAGAGCTCCTACGAGCAGTACTTC.

This clone was observed once. V usage is TRBV7-2 and J usage is TRBJ2-3; 11 bases fit TRBD2. With V trimmed by 0 bases and J by 6 bases, 8 bases remained unmatched. The CDR3 loop spans 17 amino acids. The V gene's germline CDR1 is SGHTA and CDR2 FQGNSA. DNA for the CDR3: TGTGCCAGCAGCTTAGCAGGTCTAGCGGGAGGATGGGATACGCAGTATTTT. Residues: CASSLAGLAGGWDTQYF.

The rearrangement uses TRBV5-6 and TRBJ1-2, with TRBD1 matching over 9 bases. Looked up from germline, CDR1 is SGHDT and CDR2 is YYEEEE. V trimming: 3 bases; J trimming: 8 bases; junction bases outside the gene matches: 8. The CDR3 is 14 amino acids. CDR3 amino acids: CASSSGRDRVGYTF. As DNA, the CDR3 is TGTGCCAGCAGCTCAGGACGGGACAGGGTGGGCTACACCTTC.

The chain joins TRBV25-1 to TRBJ1-2, with a weak D call TRBD1 (5 bases). Germline V gene lookup returns CDR1 MGHDK and CDR2 SYGVNS. Trimming shortened V by 2 bases and J by 7 bases, and 26 bases separated the two germline ends. The CDR3 has 18 residues. CDR3 residues: CASSELPDSPPSMGGYTF. CDR3 sequence (DNA): TGTGCCAGCAGTGAACTGCCCGACAGTCCACCCTCAATGGGTGGCTACACCTTC.

This chain links TRBV2 with TRBJ2-1, with TRBD2 matching over 12 bases. With 10 bases clipped from V and 4 bases from J, the junction kept 5 bases outside the gene matches. The CDR3 consists of 14 residues. Germline V gene lookup returns CDR1 SNHLY and CDR2 FYNNEI. CDR3 nucleotide sequence: TGTGCCACACAGGGACTAGCGGGTTACAATGAGCAGTTCTTC. This gives the protein CATQGLAGYNEQFF.

The rearrangement links TRBV5-3 to TRBJ2-1, with TRBD2 matching over 11 bases. TRBV5-3 is reported as an ORF; its role is uncertain. The V segment lost 4 bases and the J segment 10 bases; nucleotides outside the gene matches: 10. The CDR3 is 15 amino acids. The CDR3 sequence: CARSRNSGRGDEQFF. As DNA, the CDR3 is TGTGCCAGAAGCAGAAATAGCGGGAGGGGCGACGAGCAGTTCTTC.

This sequence joins TRBV7-8 and TRBJ2-7; tentatively, D is TRBD1 (6 bases). The CDR3 is made up of 18 amino acids. Germline V lookup: CDR1 SGHVS, CDR2 FQNEAQ. V lost 3 bases to trimming and J lost 1 base, with 22 bases between them. The CDR3, as DNA: TGTGCCAGCAGCTTCCACCCGGGTCAGGGGTCTTCATCCTACGAGCAGTACTTC. It codes for CASSFHPGQGSSSYEQYF.

The DNA for the CDR3 is TGTGCCAGCAGTTACCGTGACAGGGGGCAGGTTGAAGCTTTCTTT. Its protein is CASSYRDRGQVEAFF. This chain connects TRBV6-6 to TRBJ1-1; 10 bases map to TRBD1. The CDR3 spans 15 residues. Germline V gene lookup returns CDR1 MNHNY and CDR2 SVGAGI (reference sequence). Trimming cost V 2 bases and J 7 bases; bases outside gene matches: 7.

On this clone itself: A read error may produce the germline difference seen at one junction end. This rearrangement joins TRBV10-3 to TRBJ1-1, with a possible D match to TRBD1 (5 bases). The germline gives CDR1 ENHRY, CDR2 SYGVKD. The CDR3 spans 11 residues. The CDR3 DNA follows: TGTGCCATCAGTGTCGGGGGAGACAAGAACTTT. Amino acids: CAISVGGDKNF.

The CDR3 nucleotides read TGTGCCAGCGGGACAGGGATGTTTACTGAAGCTTTCTTT. Encoded protein: CASGTGMFTEAFF. This chain links TRBV11-2 with TRBJ1-1, with 9 bases matching TRBD1. Per germline, CDR1 SGHAT and CDR2 FQNNGV. The CDR3 extends over 13 amino acids. The J segment lost 5 bases and the V segment lost 8 bases, leaving 6 bases of the junction unmatched.

This clone has just one count. The chain employs TRBV6-6 and TRBJ2-7, with a possible D match to TRBD1 (5 bases). This CDR3 spans 13 amino acids. Germline assignment: CDR1 MNHNY and CDR2 SVGAGI (reference sequence). V was trimmed by 1 base and J by 4 bases, leaving 8 bases between them. The DNA for the CDR3 is TGTGCCAGCAGTTACTTCGACAGATACGAGCAGTACTTC. It encodes CASSYFDRYEQYF.

The rearrangement links TRBV7-9 to TRBJ2-1, with 10 bases lining up with TRBD2. CDR1 and CDR2 (germline): SEHNR, FQNEAQ (reference sequence). The CDR3 runs 17 residues. V gave up 5 bases and J gave up 8 bases; unmatched junction bases: 15. CDR3 amino acids: CASSLKLAGPNIHEQFF. The CDR3 bases are TGTGCCAGCAGCCTCAAACTAGCGGGGCCTAATATCCATGAGCAGTTCTTC.

The J gene is TRBJ1-2, the V gene TRBV7-9; 7 bases fit TRBD1. Germline trimming cut 1 base from V and 5 bases from J; bases unmatched to any gene: 7. The germline gives CDR1 SEHNR, CDR2 FQNEAQ (reference sequence). The CDR3 has 15 amino acids. The chain's CDR3 is CASSLGGQRGYGYTF. The CDR3 coding sequence is TGTGCCAGCAGCTTAGGGGGACAGAGAGGTTATGGCTACACCTTC.

The chain recombines TRBV10-3 with TRBJ2-7, with 7 bases matching TRBD2. V lost 3 bases and J lost 6; bases outside the gene matches: 8. The CDR3 extends over 14 amino acids. Per germline, CDR1 ENHRY and CDR2 SYGVKD. CDR3 in amino acids: CAISELTSVSEQYF. In nucleotides, the CDR3 is TGTGCCATCAGTGAATTAACTAGCGTCAGCGAGCAGTACTTC.

This chain connects TRBV6-4 to TRBJ2-1; TRBD2 aligns across 7 bases. J lost 5 bases, V lost 2 bases, and 6 bases had no gene match. This CDR3 has 15 amino acids. Per germline, CDR1 MRHNA and CDR2 SNTAGT. In nucleotides, the CDR3 is TGTGCCAGCAGTGACGAGCTAGCGGTGAACAATGAGCAGTTCTTC. The encoded protein is CASSDELAVNNEQFF.

This clone was seen only once. The V call is TRBV19, the J call TRBJ1-4; 11 nucleotides line up with TRBD1. With V trimmed by 1 base and J by 3 bases, 4 bases remained unmatched. CDR1 and CDR2 (germline): LNHDA, SQIVND (reference sequence). CDR3 length equals 17 residues. CDR3 nucleotide sequence: TGTGCCAGTAGTATAGTCCCGGGACAGGGGGCTAATGAAAAACTGTTTTTT. As protein: CASSIVPGQGANEKLFF.

This chain joins TRBV7-9 and TRBJ2-7; D remains unclear. Germline V gives CDR1 SEHNR, CDR2 FQNEAQ (reference sequence). The V and J ends lost 0 bases and 6 bases respectively, with 18 bases between them. The CDR3 totals 16 residues. As DNA, the CDR3 is TGTGCCAGCAGCTTAGCGTATCAGCGCGTCTCGGGCGAGCAGTACTTC. Protein: CASSLAYQRVSGEQYF.

This chain connects TRBV7-6 to TRBJ2-1; 10 bases are shared with TRBD1. This CDR3 region has 15 residues. The ends lost 1 base at V and 10 bases at J; junction bases unmatched: 7. Germline V lookup: CDR1 SGHVS, CDR2 FNYEAQ. The CDR3 DNA reads TGTGCCAGCAGCTTAGTAGGGGACAGGGGCGGGGAGCAGTTCTTC. It specifies CASSLVGDRGGEQFF.

V is TRBV7-8 and J is TRBJ1-2; TRBD1 aligns across 9 bases. Germline V gene sequence: CDR1 SGHVS, CDR2 FQNEAQ. V shed 6 bases, J shed 1 base, and the junction held 0 bases outside the gene matches. The CDR3 has 13 amino acids. CDR3 sequence reads: CASRDRGNYGYTF. The CDR3 DNA follows: TGTGCCAGCAGGGACAGGGGTAACTATGGCTACACCTTC. Full variable domain (outside the CDR3, taken from reference TRBV7-8 and TRBJ1-2): GAGVSQSPRYKVAKRGQDVALRCDPISGHVSLFWYQQALGQGPEFLTYFQNEAQLDKSGLPSDRFFAERPEGSVSTLKIQRTQQEDSAVYLCASRDRGNYGYTFGSGTRLTVV.